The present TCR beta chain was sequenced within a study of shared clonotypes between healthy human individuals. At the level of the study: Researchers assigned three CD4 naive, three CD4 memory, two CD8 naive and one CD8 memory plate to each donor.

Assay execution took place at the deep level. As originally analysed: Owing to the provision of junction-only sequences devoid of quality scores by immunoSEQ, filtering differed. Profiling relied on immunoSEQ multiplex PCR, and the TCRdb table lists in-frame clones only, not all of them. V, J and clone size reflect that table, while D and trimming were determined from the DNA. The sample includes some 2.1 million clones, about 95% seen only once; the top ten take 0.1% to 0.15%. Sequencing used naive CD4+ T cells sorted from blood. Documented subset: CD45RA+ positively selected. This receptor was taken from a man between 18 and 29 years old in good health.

DNA for the CDR3: TGCGCCAGCAGCCGGGGCGAAACGACAGATATTAACTATGGCTACACCTTC. It is translated as CASSRGETTDINYGYTF. V is TRBV5-1 and J is TRBJ1-2, with a weak D call TRBD1 (5 bases). Germline CDR1 SGHRS, CDR2 YFSETQ. V gave up 4 bases and J gave up 1 base, with 20 bases separating them. The CDR3 spans 17 residues.